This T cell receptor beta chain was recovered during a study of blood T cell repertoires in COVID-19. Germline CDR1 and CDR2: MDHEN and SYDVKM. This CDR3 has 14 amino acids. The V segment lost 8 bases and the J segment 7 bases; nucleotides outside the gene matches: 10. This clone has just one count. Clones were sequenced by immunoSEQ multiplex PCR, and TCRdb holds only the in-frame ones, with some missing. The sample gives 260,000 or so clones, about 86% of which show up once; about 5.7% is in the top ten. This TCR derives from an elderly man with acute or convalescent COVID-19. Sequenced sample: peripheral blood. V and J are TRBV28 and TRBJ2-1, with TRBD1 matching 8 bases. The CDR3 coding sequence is TGTGCCAGCCGCACCTGGACAGGGAAGAATGAGCAGTTCTTC. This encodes CASRTWTGKNEQFF. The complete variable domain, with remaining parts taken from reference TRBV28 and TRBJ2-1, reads DVKVTQSSRYLVKRTGEKVFLECVQDMDHENMFWYRQDPGLGLRLIYFSYDVKMKEKGDIPEGYSVSREKKERFSLILESASTNQTSMYLCASRTWTGKNEQFFGPGTRLTVL.